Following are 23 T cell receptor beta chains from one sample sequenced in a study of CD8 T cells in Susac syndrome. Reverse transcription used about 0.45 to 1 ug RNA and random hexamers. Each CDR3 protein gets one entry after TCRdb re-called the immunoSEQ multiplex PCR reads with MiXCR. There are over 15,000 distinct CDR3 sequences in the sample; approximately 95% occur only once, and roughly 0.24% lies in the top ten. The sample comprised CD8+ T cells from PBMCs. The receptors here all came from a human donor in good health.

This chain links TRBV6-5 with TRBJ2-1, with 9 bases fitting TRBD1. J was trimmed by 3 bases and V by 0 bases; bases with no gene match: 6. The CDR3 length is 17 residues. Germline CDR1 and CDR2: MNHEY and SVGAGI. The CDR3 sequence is CASSYSGQGPIYNEQFF. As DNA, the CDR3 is TGTGCCAGCAGTTACTCGGGACAGGGACCCATCTACAATGAGCAGTTCTTC.

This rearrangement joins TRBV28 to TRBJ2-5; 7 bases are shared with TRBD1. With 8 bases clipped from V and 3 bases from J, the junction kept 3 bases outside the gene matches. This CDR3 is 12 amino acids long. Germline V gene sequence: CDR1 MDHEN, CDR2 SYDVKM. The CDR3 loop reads CASSGGEETQYF. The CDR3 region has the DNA TGTGCCAGCTCAGGGGGAGAAGAGACCCAGTACTTC.

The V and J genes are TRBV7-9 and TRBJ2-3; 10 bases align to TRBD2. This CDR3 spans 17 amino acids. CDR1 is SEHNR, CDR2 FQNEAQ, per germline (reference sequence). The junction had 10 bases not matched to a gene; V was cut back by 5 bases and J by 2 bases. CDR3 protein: CASSPRTSGPTTDTQYF. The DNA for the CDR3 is TGTGCCAGCAGCCCTCGGACTAGCGGTCCGACCACAGATACGCAGTATTTT. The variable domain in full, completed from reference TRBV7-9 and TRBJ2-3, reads DTGVSQNPRHKITKRGQNVTFRCDPISEHNRLYWYRQTLGQGPEFLTYFQNEAQLEKSRLLSDRFSAERPKGSFSTLEIQRTEQGDSAMYLCASSPRTSGPTTDTQYFGPGTRLTVL.

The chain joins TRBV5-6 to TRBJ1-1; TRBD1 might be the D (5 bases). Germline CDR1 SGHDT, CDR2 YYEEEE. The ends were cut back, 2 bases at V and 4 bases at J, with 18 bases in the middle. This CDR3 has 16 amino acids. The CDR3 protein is CASSFIRGDPGTEAFF. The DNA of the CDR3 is TGTGCCAGCAGCTTCATACGGGGGGACCCTGGCACTGAAGCTTTCTTT.

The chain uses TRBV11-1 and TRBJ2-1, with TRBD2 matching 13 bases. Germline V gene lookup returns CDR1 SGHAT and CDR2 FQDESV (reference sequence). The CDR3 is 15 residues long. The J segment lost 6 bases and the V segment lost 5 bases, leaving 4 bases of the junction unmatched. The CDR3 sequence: CASSPTSGRVNEQFF. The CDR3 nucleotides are TGTGCCAGCAGCCCAACTAGCGGGAGGGTCAATGAGCAGTTCTTC.

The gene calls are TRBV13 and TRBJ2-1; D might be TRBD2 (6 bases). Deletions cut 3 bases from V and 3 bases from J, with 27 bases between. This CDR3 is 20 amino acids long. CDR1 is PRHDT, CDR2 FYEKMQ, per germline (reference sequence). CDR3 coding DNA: TGTGCCAGCAGCTTCGGTTCCCCCATGTGGCGGGACTCCAGCTACAATGAGCAGTTCTTC. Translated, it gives CASSFGSPMWRDSSYNEQFF. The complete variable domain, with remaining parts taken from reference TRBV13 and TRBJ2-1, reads AAGVIQSPRHLIKEKRETATLKCYPIPRHDTVYWYQQGPGQDPQFLISFYEKMQSDKGSIPDRFSAQQFSDYHSELNMSSLELGDSALYFCASSFGSPMWRDSSYNEQFFGPGTRLTVL.

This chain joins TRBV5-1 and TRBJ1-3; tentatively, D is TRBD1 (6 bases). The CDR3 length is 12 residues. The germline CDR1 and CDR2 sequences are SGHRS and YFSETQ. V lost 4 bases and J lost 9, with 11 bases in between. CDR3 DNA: TGCGCCAGCAGCCTAACAGGGTCCACCATATATTTT. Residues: CASSLTGSTIYF.

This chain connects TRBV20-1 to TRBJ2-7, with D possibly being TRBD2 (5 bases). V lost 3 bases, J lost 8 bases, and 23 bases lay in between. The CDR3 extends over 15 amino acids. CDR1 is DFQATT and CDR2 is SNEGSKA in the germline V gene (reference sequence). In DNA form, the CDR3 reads TGCAGTGCTAGGCGCTTGAAATCGGGGTTGTACAAGCAGTACTTC. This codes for CSARRLKSGLYKQYF.

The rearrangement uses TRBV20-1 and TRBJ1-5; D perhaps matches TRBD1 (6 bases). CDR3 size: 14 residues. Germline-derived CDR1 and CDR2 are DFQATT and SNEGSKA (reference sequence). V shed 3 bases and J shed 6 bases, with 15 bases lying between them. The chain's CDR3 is CSARGAGVSQPQHF. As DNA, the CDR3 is TGCAGTGCTAGGGGGGCAGGGGTTAGTCAGCCCCAGCATTTT.

The CDR3 here is CASSYGGELFF. CDR3 in DNA: TGTGCCAGCAGCTATGGCGGGGAGCTGTTTTTT. The V gene is TRBV7-9, the J gene TRBJ2-2, with D unresolved. V lost 4 bases to trimming and J lost 7 bases, with 4 bases between them. This CDR3 comprises 11 residues. Germline-derived CDR1 and CDR2 are SEHNR and FQNEAQ (reference sequence).

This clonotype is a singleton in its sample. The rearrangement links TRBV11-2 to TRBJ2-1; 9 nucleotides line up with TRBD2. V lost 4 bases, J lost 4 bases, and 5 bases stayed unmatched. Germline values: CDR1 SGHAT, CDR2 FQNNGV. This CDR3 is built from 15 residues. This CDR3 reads CASSSDSGSYNEQFF. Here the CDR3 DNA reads TGTGCCAGCAGCTCCGATAGCGGGAGTTACAATGAGCAGTTCTTC.

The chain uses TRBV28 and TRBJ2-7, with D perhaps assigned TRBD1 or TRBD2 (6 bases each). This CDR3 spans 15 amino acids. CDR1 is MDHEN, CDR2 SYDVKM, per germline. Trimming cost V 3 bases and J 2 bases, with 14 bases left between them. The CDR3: CASSFEGGTAYEQYF. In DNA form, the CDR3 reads TGTGCCAGCAGTTTTGAGGGGGGTACGGCCTACGAGCAGTACTTC.

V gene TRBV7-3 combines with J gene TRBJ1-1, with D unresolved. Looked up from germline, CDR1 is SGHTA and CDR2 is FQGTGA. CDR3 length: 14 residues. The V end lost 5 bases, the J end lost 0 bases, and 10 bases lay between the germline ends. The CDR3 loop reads CASSLRKMNTEAFF. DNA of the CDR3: TGTGCCAGCAGCCTACGAAAAATGAACACTGAAGCTTTCTTT.

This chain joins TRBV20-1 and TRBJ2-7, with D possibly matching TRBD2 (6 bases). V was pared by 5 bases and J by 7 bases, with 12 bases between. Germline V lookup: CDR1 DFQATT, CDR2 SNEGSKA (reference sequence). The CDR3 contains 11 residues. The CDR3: CSASRGREQYV. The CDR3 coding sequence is TGCAGTGCTTCGCGGGGTCGGGAGCAGTACGTC.

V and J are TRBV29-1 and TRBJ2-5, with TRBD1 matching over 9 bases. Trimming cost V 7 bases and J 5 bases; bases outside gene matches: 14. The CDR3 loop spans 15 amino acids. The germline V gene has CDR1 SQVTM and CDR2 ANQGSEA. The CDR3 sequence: CSAGGQGSGEETQYF. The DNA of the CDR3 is TGCAGCGCCGGGGGACAGGGCAGTGGCGAGGAGACCCAGTACTTC.

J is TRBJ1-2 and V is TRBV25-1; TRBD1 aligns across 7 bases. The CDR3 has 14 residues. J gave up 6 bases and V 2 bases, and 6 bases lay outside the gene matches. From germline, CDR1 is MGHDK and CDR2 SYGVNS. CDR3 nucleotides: TGTGCCAGCAGTGAACCTACAGGGGCCCATGGCTACACCTTC. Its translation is CASSEPTGAHGYTF.

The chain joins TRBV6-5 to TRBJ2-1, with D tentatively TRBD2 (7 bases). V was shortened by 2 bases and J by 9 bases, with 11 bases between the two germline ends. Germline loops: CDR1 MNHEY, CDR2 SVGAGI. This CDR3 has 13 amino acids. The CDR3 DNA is TGTGCCAGCAGTTACCCGGGGGGCGTTGAGCAGTTCTTC. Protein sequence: CASSYPGGVEQFF.

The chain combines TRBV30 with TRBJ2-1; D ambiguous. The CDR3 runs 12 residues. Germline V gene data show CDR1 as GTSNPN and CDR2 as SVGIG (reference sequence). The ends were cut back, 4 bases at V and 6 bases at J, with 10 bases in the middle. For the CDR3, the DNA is TGTGCCTGGACACCAATGGGCAATGAGCAGTTCTTC. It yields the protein CAWTPMGNEQFF.

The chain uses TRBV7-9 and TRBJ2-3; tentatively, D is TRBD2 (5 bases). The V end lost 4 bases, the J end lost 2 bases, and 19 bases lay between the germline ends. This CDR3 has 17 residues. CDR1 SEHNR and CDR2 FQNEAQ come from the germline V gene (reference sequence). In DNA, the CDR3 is TGTGCCAGCAGCTCCCCGGGCGGGTATGGACTCACAGATACGCAGTATTTT. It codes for CASSSPGGYGLTDTQYF.

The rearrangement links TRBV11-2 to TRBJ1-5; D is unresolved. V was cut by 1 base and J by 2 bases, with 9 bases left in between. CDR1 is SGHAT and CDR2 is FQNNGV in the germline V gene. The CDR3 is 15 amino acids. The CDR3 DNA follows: TGTGCCAGCAGCTTAGGATTTGGGGGCAATCAGCCCCAGCATTTT. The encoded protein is CASSLGFGGNQPQHF.

The CDR3 here is CASSRYYEQYV. In DNA form, the CDR3 reads TGTGCCAGCAGTCGGTACTACGAGCAGTACGTC. The J gene is TRBJ2-7, the V gene TRBV5-6, with unresolved D. Germline loops: CDR1 SGHDT, CDR2 YYEEEE. V was shortened by 5 bases and J by 3 bases, with 6 bases between the two germline ends. This CDR3 has 11 residues.

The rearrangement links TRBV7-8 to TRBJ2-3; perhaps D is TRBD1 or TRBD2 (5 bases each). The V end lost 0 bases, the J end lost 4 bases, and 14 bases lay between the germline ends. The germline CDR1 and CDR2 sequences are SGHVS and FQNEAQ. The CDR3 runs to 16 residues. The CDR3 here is CASSLALIRGADTQYF. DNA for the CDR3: TGTGCCAGCAGCTTAGCATTGATTAGGGGAGCAGATACGCAGTATTTT.

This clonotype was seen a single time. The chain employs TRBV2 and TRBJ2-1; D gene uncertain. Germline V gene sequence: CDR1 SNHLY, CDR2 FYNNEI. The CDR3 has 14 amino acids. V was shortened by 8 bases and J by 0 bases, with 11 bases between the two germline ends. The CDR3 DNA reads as TGTGCCAGCGTTTGGAGTAGCTCCTACAATGAGCAGTTCTTC. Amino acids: CASVWSSSYNEQFF.